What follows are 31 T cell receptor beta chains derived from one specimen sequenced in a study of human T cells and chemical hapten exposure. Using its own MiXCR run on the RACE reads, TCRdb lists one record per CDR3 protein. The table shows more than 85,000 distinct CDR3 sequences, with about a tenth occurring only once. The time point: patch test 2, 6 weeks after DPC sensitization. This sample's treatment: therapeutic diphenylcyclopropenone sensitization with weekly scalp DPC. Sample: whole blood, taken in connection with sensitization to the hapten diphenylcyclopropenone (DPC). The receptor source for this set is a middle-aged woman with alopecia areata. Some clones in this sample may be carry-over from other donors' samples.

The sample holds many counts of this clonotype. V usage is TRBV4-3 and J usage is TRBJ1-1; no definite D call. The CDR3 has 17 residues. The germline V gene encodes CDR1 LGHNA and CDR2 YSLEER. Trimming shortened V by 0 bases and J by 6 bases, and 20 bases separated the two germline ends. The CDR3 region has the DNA TGCGCCAGCAGCCAAGATCATTTCGGACGGCGAAGGGCTGAAGCTTTCTTT. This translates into CASSQDHFGRRRAEAFF.

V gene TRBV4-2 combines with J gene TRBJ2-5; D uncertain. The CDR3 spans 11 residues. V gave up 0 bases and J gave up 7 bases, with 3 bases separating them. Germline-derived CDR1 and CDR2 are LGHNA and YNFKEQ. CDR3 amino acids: CASSQDLTQYF. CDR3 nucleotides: TGTGCCAGCAGCCAAGACTTGACCCAGTACTTC.

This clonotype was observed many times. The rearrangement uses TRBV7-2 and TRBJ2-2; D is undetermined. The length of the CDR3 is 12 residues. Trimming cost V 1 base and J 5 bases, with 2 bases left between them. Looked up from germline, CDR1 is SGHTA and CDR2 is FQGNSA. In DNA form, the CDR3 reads TGTGCCAGCAGCTTAGTTACCGGGGAGCTGTTTTTT. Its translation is CASSLVTGELFF.

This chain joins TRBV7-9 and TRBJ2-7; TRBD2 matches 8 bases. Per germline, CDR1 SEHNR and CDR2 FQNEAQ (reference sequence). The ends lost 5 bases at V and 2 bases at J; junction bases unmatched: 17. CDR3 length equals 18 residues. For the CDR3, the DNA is TGTGCCAGCAGCCCCGTAAGAGTTCGAGCGGGAGCCACCTACGAGCAGTACTTC. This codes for CASSPVRVRAGATYEQYF.

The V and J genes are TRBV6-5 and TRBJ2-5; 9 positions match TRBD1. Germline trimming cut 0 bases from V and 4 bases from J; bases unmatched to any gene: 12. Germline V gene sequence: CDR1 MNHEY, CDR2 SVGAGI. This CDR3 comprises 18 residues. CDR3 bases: TGTGCCAGCAGTTACTCCGCGACACAGGGGGCGCGCGGAGAGACCCAGTACTTC. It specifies CASSYSATQGARGETQYF.

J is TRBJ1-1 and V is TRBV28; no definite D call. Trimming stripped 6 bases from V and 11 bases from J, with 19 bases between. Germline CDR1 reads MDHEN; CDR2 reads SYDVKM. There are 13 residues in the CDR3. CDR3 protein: CASRLPGLQGAFF. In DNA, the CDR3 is TGTGCCAGCAGGCTGCCCGGGCTACAAGGCGCTTTCTTT. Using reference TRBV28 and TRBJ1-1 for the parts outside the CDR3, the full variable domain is DVKVTQSSRYLVKRTGEKVFLECVQDMDHENMFWYRQDPGLGLRLIYFSYDVKMKEKGDIPEGYSVSREKKERFSLILESASTNQTSMYLCASRLPGLQGAFFGQGTRLTVV.

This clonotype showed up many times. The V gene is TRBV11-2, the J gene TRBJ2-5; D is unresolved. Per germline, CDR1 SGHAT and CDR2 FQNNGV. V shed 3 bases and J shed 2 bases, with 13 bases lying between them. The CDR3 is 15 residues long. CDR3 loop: CASSLMTAVQETQYF. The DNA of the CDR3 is TGTGCCAGCAGCTTGATGACGGCGGTACAAGAGACCCAGTACTTC.

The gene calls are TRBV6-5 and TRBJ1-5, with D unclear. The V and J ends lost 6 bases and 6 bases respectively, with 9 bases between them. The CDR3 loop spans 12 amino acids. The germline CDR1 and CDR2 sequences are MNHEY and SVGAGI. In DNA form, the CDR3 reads TGTGCCAGCAGAAAACTAGGTCAGCCCCAGCATTTT. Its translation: CASRKLGQPQHF.

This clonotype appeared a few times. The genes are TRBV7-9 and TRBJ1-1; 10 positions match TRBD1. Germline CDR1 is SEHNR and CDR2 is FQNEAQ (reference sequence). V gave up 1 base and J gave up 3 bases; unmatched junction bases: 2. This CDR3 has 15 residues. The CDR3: CASSLGQGADTEAFF. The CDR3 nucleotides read TGTGCCAGCAGCTTAGGACAGGGGGCCGACACTGAAGCTTTCTTT. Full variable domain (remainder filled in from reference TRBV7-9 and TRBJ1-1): DTGVSQNPRHKITKRGQNVTFRCDPISEHNRLYWYRQTLGQGPEFLTYFQNEAQLEKSRLLSDRFSAERPKGSFSTLEIQRTEQGDSAMYLCASSLGQGADTEAFFGQGTRLTVV.

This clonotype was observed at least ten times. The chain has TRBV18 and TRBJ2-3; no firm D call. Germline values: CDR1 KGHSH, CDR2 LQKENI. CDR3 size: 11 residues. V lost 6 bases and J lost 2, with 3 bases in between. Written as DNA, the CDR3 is TGTGCCAGCTCCCCCACAGATACGCAGTATTTT. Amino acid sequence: CASSPTDTQYF.

CDR3 DNA sequence: TGTGCCAGCAGCTTAGGCCACGGAAACTACGAGCAGTACTTC. It yields the protein CASSLGHGNYEQYF. The chain employs TRBV7-2 and TRBJ2-7; no reliable D call. There are 14 residues in the CDR3. Per germline, CDR1 SGHTA and CDR2 FQGNSA. Trimming shortened V by 1 base and J by 3 bases, and 10 bases separated the two germline ends.

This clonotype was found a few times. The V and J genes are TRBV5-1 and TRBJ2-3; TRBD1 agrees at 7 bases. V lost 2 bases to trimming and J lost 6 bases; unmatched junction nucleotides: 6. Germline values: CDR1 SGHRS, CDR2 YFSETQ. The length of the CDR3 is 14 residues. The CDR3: CASSFTGQYDTQYF. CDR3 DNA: TGCGCCAGCAGCTTTACGGGACAGTATGATACGCAGTATTTT.

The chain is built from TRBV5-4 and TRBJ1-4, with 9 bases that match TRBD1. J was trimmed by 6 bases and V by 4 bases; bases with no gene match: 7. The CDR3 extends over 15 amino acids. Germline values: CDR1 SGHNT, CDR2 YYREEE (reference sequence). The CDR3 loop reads CASSPWGQGHEKLFF. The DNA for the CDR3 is TGTGCCAGCAGCCCGTGGGGACAGGGACATGAAAAACTGTTTTTT.

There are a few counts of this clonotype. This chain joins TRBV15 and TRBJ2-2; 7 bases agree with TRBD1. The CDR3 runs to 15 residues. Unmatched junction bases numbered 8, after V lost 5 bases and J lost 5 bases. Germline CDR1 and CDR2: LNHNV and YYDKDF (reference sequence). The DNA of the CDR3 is TGTGCCACCAGCTCAAGATCGGGACAGACCGGGGAGCTGTTTTTT. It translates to CATSSRSGQTGELFF.

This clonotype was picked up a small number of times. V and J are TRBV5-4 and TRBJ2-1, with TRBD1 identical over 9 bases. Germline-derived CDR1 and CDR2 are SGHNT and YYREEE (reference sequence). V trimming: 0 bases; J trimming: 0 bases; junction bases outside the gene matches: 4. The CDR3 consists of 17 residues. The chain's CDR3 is CASSLDLGQGSYNEQFF. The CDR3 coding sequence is TGTGCCAGCAGCTTGGACCTGGGACAGGGCTCCTACAATGAGCAGTTCTTC.

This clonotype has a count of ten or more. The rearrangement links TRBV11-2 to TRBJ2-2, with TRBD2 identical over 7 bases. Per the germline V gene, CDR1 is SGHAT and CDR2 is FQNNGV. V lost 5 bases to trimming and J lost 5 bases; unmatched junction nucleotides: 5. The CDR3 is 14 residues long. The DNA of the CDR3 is TGTGCCAGCAGCCCAATGGGGGGGACCGGGGAGCTGTTTTTT. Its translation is CASSPMGGTGELFF.

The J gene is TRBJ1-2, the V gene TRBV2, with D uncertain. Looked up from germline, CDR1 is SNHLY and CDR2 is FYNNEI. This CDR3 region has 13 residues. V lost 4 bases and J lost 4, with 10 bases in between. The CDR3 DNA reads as TGTGCCAGCAGTGGTTGGCCGGTCTATGGCTACACCTTC. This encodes CASSGWPVYGYTF.

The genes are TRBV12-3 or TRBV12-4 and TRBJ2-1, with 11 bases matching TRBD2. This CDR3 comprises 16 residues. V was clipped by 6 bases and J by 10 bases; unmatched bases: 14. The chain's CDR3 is CASRRSGTSGPGEQFF. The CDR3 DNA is TGTGCCAGCAGAAGATCCGGGACTAGCGGCCCTGGAGAGCAGTTCTTC.

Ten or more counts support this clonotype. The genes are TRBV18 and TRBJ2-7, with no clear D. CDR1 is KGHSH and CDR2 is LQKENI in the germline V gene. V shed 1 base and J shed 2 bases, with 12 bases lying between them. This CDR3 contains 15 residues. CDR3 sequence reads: CASSPLPGRTYEQYF. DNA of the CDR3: TGTGCCAGCTCACCACTCCCCGGGCGGACCTACGAGCAGTACTTC.

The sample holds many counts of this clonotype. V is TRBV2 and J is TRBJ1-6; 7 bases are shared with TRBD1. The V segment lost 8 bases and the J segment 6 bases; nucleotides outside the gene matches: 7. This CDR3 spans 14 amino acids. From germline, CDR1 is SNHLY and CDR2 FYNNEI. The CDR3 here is CASVDRVFNSPLHF. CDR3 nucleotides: TGTGCCAGCGTTGACAGGGTGTTTAATTCACCCCTCCACTTT.

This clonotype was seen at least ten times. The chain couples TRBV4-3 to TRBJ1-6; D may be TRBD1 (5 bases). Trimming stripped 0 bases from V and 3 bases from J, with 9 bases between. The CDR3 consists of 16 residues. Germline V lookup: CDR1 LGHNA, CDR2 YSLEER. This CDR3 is CASSQDRQIYNSPLHF. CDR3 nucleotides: TGCGCCAGCAGCCAAGATCGACAGATCTATAATTCACCCCTCCACTTT.

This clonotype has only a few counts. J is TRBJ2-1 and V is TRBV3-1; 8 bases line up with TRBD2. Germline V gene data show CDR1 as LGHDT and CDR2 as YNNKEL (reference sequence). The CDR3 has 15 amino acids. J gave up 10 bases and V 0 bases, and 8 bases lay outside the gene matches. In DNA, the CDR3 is TGTGCCAGCAGCCAAGAGGGGATAGCGGGGAGCGAGCAGTTCTTC. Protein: CASSQEGIAGSEQFF.

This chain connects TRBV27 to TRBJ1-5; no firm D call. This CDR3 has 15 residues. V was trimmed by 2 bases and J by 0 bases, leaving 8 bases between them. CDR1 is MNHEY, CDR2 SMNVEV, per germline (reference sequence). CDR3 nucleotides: TGTGCCAGCAGTTTAACACCAAATAGCAATCAGCCCCAGCATTTT. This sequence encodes CASSLTPNSNQPQHF.

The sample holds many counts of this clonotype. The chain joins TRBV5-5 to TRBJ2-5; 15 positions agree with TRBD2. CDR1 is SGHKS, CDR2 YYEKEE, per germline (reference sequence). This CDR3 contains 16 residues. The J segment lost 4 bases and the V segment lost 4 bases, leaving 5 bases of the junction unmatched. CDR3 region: CASSGLAGGPRETQYF. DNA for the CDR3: TGTGCCAGCAGCGGACTAGCGGGGGGGCCGAGAGAGACCCAGTACTTC.

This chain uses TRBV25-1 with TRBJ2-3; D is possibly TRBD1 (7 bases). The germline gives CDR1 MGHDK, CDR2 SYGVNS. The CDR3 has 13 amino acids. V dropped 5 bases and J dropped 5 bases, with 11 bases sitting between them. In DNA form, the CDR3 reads TGTGCCAGCAGTTTCCAGGGGGGAGATACGCAGTATTTT. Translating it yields CASSFQGGDTQYF.

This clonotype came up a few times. The CDR3 sequence: CATSSINSPLHF. In DNA form, the CDR3 reads TGTGCCACCAGCAGTATTAATTCACCCCTCCACTTT. The chain uses TRBV15 and TRBJ1-6; D gene unclear. The CDR3 spans 12 residues. Per the germline V gene, CDR1 is LNHNV and CDR2 is YYDKDF (reference sequence). Trimming took 3 bases from V and 6 from J, leaving 3 bases between them.

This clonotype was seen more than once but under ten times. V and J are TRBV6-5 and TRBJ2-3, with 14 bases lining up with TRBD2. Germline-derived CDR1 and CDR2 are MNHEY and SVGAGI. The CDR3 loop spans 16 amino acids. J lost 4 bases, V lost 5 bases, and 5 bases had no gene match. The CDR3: CASSPPGLAGADTQYF. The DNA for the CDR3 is TGTGCCAGCAGTCCACCGGGACTAGCGGGGGCAGATACGCAGTATTTT.

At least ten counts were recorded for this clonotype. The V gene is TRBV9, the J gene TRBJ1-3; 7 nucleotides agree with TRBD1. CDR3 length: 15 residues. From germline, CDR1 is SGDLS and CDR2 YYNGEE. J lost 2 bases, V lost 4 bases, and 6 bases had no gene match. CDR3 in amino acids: CASSSSQGTGNTIYF. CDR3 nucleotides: TGTGCCAGCAGCTCGTCACAGGGGACTGGAAACACCATATATTTT.

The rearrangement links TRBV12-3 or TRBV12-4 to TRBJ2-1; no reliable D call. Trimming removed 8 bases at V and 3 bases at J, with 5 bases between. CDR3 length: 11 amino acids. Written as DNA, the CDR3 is TGTGCCAGCGCCATCTACAATGAGCAGTTCTTC. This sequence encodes CASAIYNEQFF.

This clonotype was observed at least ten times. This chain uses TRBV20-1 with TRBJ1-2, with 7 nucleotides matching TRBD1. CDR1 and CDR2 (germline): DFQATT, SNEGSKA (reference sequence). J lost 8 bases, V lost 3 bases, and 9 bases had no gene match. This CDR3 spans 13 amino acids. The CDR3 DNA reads TGCAGTGCTAGCCCGAACAGGGGCTGGGGCTACACCTTC. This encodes CSASPNRGWGYTF.

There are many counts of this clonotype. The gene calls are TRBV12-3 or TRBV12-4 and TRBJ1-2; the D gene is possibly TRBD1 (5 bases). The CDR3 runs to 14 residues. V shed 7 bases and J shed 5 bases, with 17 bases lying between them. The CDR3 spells CASTPPGGFYGYTF. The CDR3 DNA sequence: TGTGCCAGCACTCCCCCGGGGGGGTTTTATGGCTACACCTTC.